These 15 T cell receptor beta chains came from one sample sequenced in a study of blood T cell repertoires in COVID-19. TCRdb keeps only in-frame clones here, not all; method: immunoSEQ multiplex PCR. The sample has 100,000 to 150,000 clones; 75% to 85% are singletons. Material for sequencing was peripheral blood. The receptors stem from a woman in her fifties or sixties with acute or convalescent COVID-19.

V gene TRBV28 combines with J gene TRBJ2-7; D possibly corresponds to TRBD2 (6 bases). Germline CDR1 MDHEN, CDR2 SYDVKM. V was trimmed by 3 bases and J by 2 bases, leaving 14 bases between them. The CDR3 loop spans 15 amino acids. The CDR3 protein is CASSFTGDLTYEQYF. In DNA, the CDR3 is TGTGCCAGCAGTTTCACGGGGGACCTTACCTACGAGCAGTACTTC.

Comments on this clone: A read error may account for a junction end that differs from germline. The CDR3 nucleotides are TGTGCCAGCAGCTCAAGACAGACTAGTGAAAAACTGTTTTTT. Protein: CASSSRQTSEKLFF. The chain joins TRBV7-9 to TRBJ1-4, with D maybe TRBD1 (5 bases). Germline V gives CDR1 SEHNR, CDR2 FQNEAQ (reference sequence). This CDR3 comprises 14 residues.

This clone was observed a handful of times. The rearrangement uses TRBV7-9 and TRBJ1-2; no clear D gene. Germline CDR1 SEHNR, CDR2 FQNEAQ (reference sequence). Deletions cut 1 base from V and 6 bases from J, with 9 bases between. The CDR3 length is 13 residues. The DNA for the CDR3 is TGTGCCAGCAGCTTAGTTTCCTCGGATGGCTACACCTTC. This sequence encodes CASSLVSSDGYTF.

The J gene is TRBJ1-1, the V gene TRBV30; tentatively, D is TRBD1 (6 bases). Germline V gene sequence: CDR1 GTSNPN, CDR2 SVGIG (reference sequence). With 7 bases removed from V and 11 bases from J, the gap between germline ends came to 14 bases. The CDR3 runs to 10 residues. Here the CDR3 DNA reads TGTGCCTTTGACAGGTCGTCCGCTTTCTTT. Translation gives CAFDRSSAFF.

V is TRBV29-1 and J is TRBJ1-3, with D uncertain. Trimming cost V 5 bases and J 0 bases, with 8 bases left between them. The CDR3 runs 13 residues. Germline-derived CDR1 and CDR2 are SQVTM and ANQGSEA. As DNA, the CDR3 is TGCAGCGTTCGGCCTAGCTCTGGAAACACCATATATTTT. This codes for CSVRPSSGNTIYF.

V is TRBV10-3 and J is TRBJ1-1; TRBD1 agrees at 9 bases. The germline V gene encodes CDR1 ENHRY and CDR2 SYGVKD. Trimming removed 3 bases from V and 6 bases from J; junction bases left unmatched: 11. This CDR3 is built from 16 residues. DNA of the CDR3: TGTGCCATCAGTGATCCTGGGGACAGGGCGGACCCTGAAGCTTTCTTT. Residues: CAISDPGDRADPEAFF.

This chain joins TRBV7-2 and TRBJ1-1, with a weak D call TRBD1 (5 bases). V lost 3 bases, J lost 4 bases, and 18 bases lay in between. CDR1 is SGHTA and CDR2 is FQGNSA in the germline V gene. The CDR3 totals 16 residues. In DNA, the CDR3 is TGTGCCAGCAGCTTGGGGGAAAGAGCCGGGGGCACTGAAGCTTTCTTT. Translated: CASSLGERAGGTEAFF.

The count of this clone is one. V usage is TRBV5-6 and J usage is TRBJ2-5; TRBD2 agrees at 7 bases. Germline V gene lookup returns CDR1 SGHDT and CDR2 YYEEEE. The CDR3 has 13 amino acids. With V trimmed by 1 base and J by 5 bases, 2 bases remained unmatched. CDR3 in DNA: TGTGCCAGCAGCTTGCGTAGCGGGGAGACCCAGTACTTC. It specifies CASSLRSGETQYF.

V gene TRBV9 combines with J gene TRBJ2-1; a weak D match, TRBD2 (6 bases). V was trimmed by 1 base and J by 4 bases, leaving 15 bases between them. The CDR3 consists of 16 residues. Germline assignment: CDR1 SGDLS and CDR2 YYNGEE. The CDR3 spells CASSVTGTLAYNEQFF. Written as DNA, the CDR3 is TGTGCCAGCAGCGTAACCGGGACGCTAGCGTACAATGAGCAGTTCTTC.

This clone has at least ten counts. The chain links TRBV19 to TRBJ1-1; D gene uncertain. Germline V lookup: CDR1 LNHDA, CDR2 SQIVND (reference sequence). Trimming took 0 bases from V and 1 from J, leaving 6 bases between them. The CDR3 is 14 residues long. This CDR3 is CASSIDNRNTEAFF. CDR3 coding DNA: TGTGCCAGTAGTATAGATAACAGGAACACTGAAGCTTTCTTT.

This clone is a singleton in its sample. CDR3 nucleotides: TGTGCCAGCAGCGTAGATAACGGGGGAAACTACAATGAGCAGTTCTTC. Translating it yields CASSVDNGGNYNEQFF. The chain is built from TRBV9 and TRBJ2-1; maybe TRBD2 (6 bases). Germline V lookup: CDR1 SGDLS, CDR2 YYNGEE. This CDR3 has 16 residues. The V and J ends lost 0 bases and 3 bases respectively, with 13 bases between them.

The chain's CDR3 is CASSPGQANTEAFF. The CDR3 region has the DNA TGTGCCAGCAGCCCTGGACAGGCGAACACTGAAGCTTTCTTT. The chain employs TRBV3-1 (or the pseudogene TRBV3-2) and TRBJ1-1, with 7 bases aligning to TRBD1. Germline loops: CDR1 LGHDT, CDR2 YNNKEL (reference sequence). The ends lost 4 bases at V and 1 base at J; junction bases unmatched: 3. The CDR3 contains 14 residues.

CDR3 coding DNA: TGTGCCAGCAGATCCCCAGGGGGCGGGCTTGGAGCTTTCTTT. It is translated as CASRSPGGGLGAFF. V gene TRBV6-5 combines with J gene TRBJ1-1; 8 nucleotides agree with TRBD1. The CDR3 consists of 14 residues. In germline, CDR1 is MNHEY, CDR2 SVGAGI. V lost 6 bases, J lost 10 bases, and 13 bases stayed unmatched.

As regards this clone: The same CDR3 can be traced to other DNA sequences in this sample. This rearrangement joins TRBV21-1 to TRBJ2-2; TRBD2, as called in the table, went unchecked against the DNA. TRBV21-1 is annotated as a pseudogene. The CDR3 length is 15 residues. The CDR3 sequence: CASSALAGGPGELFF. The CDR3, as DNA: TGTGCCAGCAGCGCACTAGCGGGAGGGCCCGGGGAGCTGTTTTTT.

The CDR3 bases are TGTGCCAGCAGCCCTTTCAGGAACACTGAAGCTTTCTTT. Amino acid sequence: CASSPFRNTEAFF. The chain employs TRBV7-3 and TRBJ1-1; D unresolved. The CDR3 runs 13 residues. The V gene lost 5 bases and the J gene lost 1 base, with 8 bases spanning the gap. Germline loops: CDR1 SGHTA, CDR2 FQGTGA.